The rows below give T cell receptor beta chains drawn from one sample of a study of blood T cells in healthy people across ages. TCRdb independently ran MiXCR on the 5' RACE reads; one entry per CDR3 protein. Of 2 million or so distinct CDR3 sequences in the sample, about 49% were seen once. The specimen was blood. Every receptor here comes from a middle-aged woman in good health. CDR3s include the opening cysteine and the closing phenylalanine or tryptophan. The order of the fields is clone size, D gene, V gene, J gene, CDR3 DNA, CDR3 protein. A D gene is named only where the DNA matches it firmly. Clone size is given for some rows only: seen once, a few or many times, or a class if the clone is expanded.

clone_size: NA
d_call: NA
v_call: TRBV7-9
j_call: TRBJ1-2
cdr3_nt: TGTGCCAGCAGCTTGGGAAGAATCGATAACTATGGCTACACCTTC
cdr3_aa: CASSLGRIDNYGYTF

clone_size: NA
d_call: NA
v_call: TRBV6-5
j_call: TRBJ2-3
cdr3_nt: TGTGCCAGCAGCCGGGGAGGCCTGGCAACAGATACGCAGTATTTT
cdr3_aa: CASSRGGLATDTQYF

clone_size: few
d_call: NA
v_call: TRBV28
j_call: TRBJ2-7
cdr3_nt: TGTGCCAGCAGCCCGACCACCCTCTACGAGCAGTACTTC
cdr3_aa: CASSPTTLYEQYF

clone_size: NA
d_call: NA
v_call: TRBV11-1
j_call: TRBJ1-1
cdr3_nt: TGTGCCAGCAGCCCGTGGACAGTCACTGAAGCTTTCTTT
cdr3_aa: CASSPWTVTEAFF

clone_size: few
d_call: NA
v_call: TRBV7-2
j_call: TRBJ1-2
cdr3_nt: TGTGCCAGCAGCTTAGTGCGGGGGCGTGGTGGCTACACCTTC
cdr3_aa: CASSLVRGRGGYTF

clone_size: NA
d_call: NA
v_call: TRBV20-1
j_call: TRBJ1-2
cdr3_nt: TGCAGTGCTAGCGGGGGAAGTATAGGTGGCTACACCTTC
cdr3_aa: CSASGGSIGGYTF

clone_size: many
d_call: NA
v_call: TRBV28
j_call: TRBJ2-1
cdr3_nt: TGTGCCAGCCACCATCCGGACGACAATGAGCAGTTCTTC
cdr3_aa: CASHHPDDNEQFF

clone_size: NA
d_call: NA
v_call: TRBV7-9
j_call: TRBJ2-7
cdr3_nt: TGTGCCAGCAGCGTGGGGCCAGCGGCTTCCTACAATGAGCAGTACTTC
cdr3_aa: CASSVGPAASYNEQYF

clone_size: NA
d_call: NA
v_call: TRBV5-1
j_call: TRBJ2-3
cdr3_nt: TGCGCCAGCAGCTTGGCCGTTATGGCAGATACGCAGTATTTT
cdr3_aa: CASSLAVMADTQYF

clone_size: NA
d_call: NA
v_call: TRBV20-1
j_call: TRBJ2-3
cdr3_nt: TGCAGTGCTAGAGATGACATCCGGCATTCGTATTTT
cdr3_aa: CSARDDIRHSYF

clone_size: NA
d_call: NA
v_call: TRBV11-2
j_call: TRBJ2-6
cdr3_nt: TGTGCCAGCAGCTTAGACGTAGCCTCAGCTGGGGCCAACGTCCTGACTTTC
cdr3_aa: CASSLDVASAGANVLTF